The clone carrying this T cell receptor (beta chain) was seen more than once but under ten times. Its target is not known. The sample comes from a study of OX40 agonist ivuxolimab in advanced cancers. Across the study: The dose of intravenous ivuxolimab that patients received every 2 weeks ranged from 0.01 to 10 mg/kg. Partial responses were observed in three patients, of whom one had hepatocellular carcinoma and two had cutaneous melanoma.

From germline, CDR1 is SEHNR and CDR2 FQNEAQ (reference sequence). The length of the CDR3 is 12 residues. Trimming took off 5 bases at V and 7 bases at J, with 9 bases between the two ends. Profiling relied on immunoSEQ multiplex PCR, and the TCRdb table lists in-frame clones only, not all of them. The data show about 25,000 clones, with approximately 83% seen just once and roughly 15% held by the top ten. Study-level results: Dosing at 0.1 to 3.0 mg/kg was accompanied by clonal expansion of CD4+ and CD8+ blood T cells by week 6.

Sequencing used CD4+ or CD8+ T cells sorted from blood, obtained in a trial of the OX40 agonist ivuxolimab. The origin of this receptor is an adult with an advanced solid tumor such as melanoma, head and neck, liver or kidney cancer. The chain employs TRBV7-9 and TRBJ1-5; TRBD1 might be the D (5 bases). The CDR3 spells CASSTGGQPQHF. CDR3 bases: TGTGCCAGCAGCACAGGCGGGCAGCCCCAGCATTTT.